This T cell receptor (beta chain) derives from a study of T cell responses to AZD1222 COVID-19 vaccine. Remarks on this clone: The antigen remains unidentified.

Whole-study results and caveats: Spike-specific TCR repertoires showed rising breadth and depth after two AZD1222 doses. White British donors predominated, females outnumbered males, and clonal diversity was possibly underestimated.

Germline values: CDR1 KGHDR, CDR2 SFDVKD. The CDR3 consists of 19 residues. V lost 5 bases, J lost 3 bases, and 24 bases lay in between. Only in-frame clones appear in the TCRdb table, and some are missing; sequencing was by immunoSEQ multiplex PCR. The sample records about 130,000 clones, approximately 88% being singletons. The rearrangement links TRBV24-1 to TRBJ2-2; a possible D gene is TRBD1 (6 bases). This TCR was sampled from an adult in good health. This sample comprised peripheral blood, obtained on day 0 of MenACWY control vaccination. CDR3: CATSALFQTGKGHTGELFF. For the CDR3, the DNA is TGTGCCACCAGTGCCCTCTTTCAGACAGGAAAAGGGCACACCGGGGAGCTGTTTTTT.